This T cell receptor beta chain was identified during a study of identical twins. The CDR3 loop spans 13 amino acids. V was shortened by 7 bases and J by 7 bases, with 13 bases between the two germline ends. Germline lookup yields CDR1 SGHVS and CDR2 FQNEAQ. TCRdb processed the 5' RACE reads anew with MiXCR; each CDR3 protein has one entry. This table has roughly 1,500,000 distinct CDR3 sequences, under 35% appearing once. On this clonotype: Its target is not known.

Overall study findings and caveats: Abundant cord blood beta clonotypes carried fewer insertions; memory repertoires showed none.

The chain has TRBV7-8 and TRBJ2-2; a weak D match, TRBD2 (7 bases). Sample: cord blood. This receptor was identified in a newborn girl in good health. The CDR3 sequence is CASILGGHGELFF. For the CDR3, the DNA is TGTGCCAGCATCCTGGGGGGGCACGGGGAGCTGTTTTTT.